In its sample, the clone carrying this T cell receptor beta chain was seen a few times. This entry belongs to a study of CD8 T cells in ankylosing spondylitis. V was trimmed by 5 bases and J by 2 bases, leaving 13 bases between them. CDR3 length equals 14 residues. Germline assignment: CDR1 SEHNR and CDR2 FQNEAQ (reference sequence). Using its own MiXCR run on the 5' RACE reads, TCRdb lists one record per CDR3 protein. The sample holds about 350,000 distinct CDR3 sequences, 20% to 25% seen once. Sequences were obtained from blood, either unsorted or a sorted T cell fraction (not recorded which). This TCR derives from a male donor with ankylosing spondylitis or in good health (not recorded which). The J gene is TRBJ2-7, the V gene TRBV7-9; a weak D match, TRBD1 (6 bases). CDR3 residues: CASSQRDITYEQYF. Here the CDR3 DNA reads TGTGCCAGCAGCCAAAGGGACATCACCTACGAGCAGTACTTC.